The 29 T cell receptor beta chains reported below all come from one sample, sequenced in a study of regulatory T cells in long-lasting Graves disease. Building the TCR beta libraries relied on iRepertoire HTBI primers, and CDR3 regions underwent Arm-PCR. TCRdb reanalysed the multiplex PCR reads using MiXCR and keeps one entry per CDR3 protein. The sample consists of a few hundred thousand distinct CDR3 sequences, about 15% of them appearing once. The time point is: newly diagnosed GD, antithyroid drugs for less than 3 months. RNA extracted from PBMCs served as the sequencing template. The sample was also reused in another study, on T cells in Graves' hyperthyroidism and ophthalmopathy.

Here the sequenced sample was peripheral blood mononuclear cells (PBMCs), taken at new diagnosis, from a patient treated with antithyroid drugs. Receptors originate from a woman aged 40 to 49 with Graves disease.

This clonotype was observed many times. The rearrangement links TRBV28 to TRBJ1-5, with 9 bases fitting TRBD1. Germline-derived CDR1 and CDR2 are MDHEN and SYDVKM. This CDR3 is built from 15 residues. J gave up 2 bases and V 6 bases, and 5 bases lay outside the gene matches. CDR3 coding DNA: TGTGCCAGCAGCATCACAGGGGGCGGCAATCAGCCCCAGCATTTT. This gives the protein CASSITGGGNQPQHF.

About this clonotype: This may be a read error, as it is one base from a much larger clone. The chain links TRBV20-1 to TRBJ2-7; 13 nucleotides line up with TRBD2. In germline, CDR1 is DFQATT, CDR2 SNEGSKA (reference sequence). The CDR3 loop spans 13 amino acids. V lost 3 bases, J lost 4 bases, and 0 bases stayed unmatched. This CDR3 reads CSARGLAGYEQYF. The DNA of the CDR3 is TGCAGTGCTAGGGGACTAGCGGGGTACGAGCAGTACTTC.

This clonotype was found many times. A much more abundant neighbour one base away suggests this may be a read error. This chain links TRBV12-3 or TRBV12-4 with TRBJ2-7, with D perhaps matching TRBD1 (6 bases). Trimming removed 6 bases from V and 3 bases from J, with 9 bases in between. This CDR3 spans 12 amino acids. The CDR3 sequence is CASSTGHYEQYF. CDR3 coding DNA: TGTGCCAGCAGCACGGGACACTACGAGCAGTACTTC.

As concerns this clonotype: A much more abundant neighbour one base away suggests this may be a read error. This rearrangement joins TRBV28 to TRBJ1-1; 9 bases are a match to TRBD1. The CDR3 is 14 residues long. J was trimmed by 11 bases and V by 6 bases; bases with no gene match: 13. Germline assignment: CDR1 MDHEN and CDR2 SYDVKM. The CDR3 DNA reads as TGTGCCAGCAGCGCCACGGAACAGGGGGCGCGGGCTTTCTTT. The encoded protein is CASSATEQGARAFF.

This clonotype was seen at least ten times. V gene TRBV10-2 combines with J gene TRBJ2-7; 7 bases map to TRBD1. The CDR3 contains 15 residues. Germline values: CDR1 WSHSY, CDR2 SAAADI. V was pared by 2 bases and J by 6 bases, with 10 bases of the junction left unmatched. The CDR3 is CASSENLGQETEQYF. In nucleotides, the CDR3 is TGCGCCAGCAGTGAGAACTTAGGACAGGAAACCGAGCAGTACTTC.

Regarding this clonotype: A much larger clone lies a single base off, so this may be a read error. The chain is built from TRBV12-3 or TRBV12-4 and TRBJ2-7; tentatively, D is TRBD2 (5 bases). V dropped 3 bases and J dropped 7 bases, with 22 bases sitting between them. This CDR3 contains 16 residues. CDR3 region: CASSFIPGTGNNEQYF. The CDR3 DNA follows: TGTGCCAGCAGTTTTATTCCGGGAACGGGCAACAATGAGCAGTACTTC.

This clonotype has at least ten counts. The V gene is TRBV27, the J gene TRBJ1-2; 7 nucleotides align to TRBD1. The CDR3 sequence is 19 residues long. V trimming: 2 bases; J trimming: 8 bases; junction bases outside the gene matches: 23. Per the germline V gene, CDR1 is MNHEY and CDR2 is SMNVEV (reference sequence). The CDR3 DNA is TGTGCCAGCAGTTTAACAAGTGCCGGGACAGATTCCCAACACCCCGGCTACACCTTC. Residues: CASSLTSAGTDSQHPGYTF.

There are a few counts of this clonotype. CDR3 sequence (DNA): TGTGCCAGCAGCCAAGAGCATGAAAAACTGTTTTTT. This sequence encodes CASSQEHEKLFF. V gene TRBV14 combines with J gene TRBJ1-4; no definite D call. Trimming shortened V by 0 bases and J by 6 bases, and 2 bases separated the two germline ends. There are 12 residues in the CDR3. Germline CDR1 SGHDN, CDR2 FVKESK.

Turning to this clonotype: The junction shows a germline mismatch at one end, possibly a read error. V gene TRBV18 combines with J gene TRBJ2-4; D is possibly TRBD2 (5 bases). The CDR3 length is 15 residues. Per germline, CDR1 KGHSH and CDR2 LQKENI. DNA of the CDR3: TGTGTCAGCTCACGGCCCCTTGATGGTGGGAGCATTCAGTACTTC. Protein sequence: CVSSRPLDGGSIQYF.

The sample holds a few counts of this clonotype. This chain joins TRBV28 and TRBJ2-7; no firm D call. CDR1 MDHEN and CDR2 SYDVKM come from the germline V gene. V lost 1 base to trimming and J lost 5 bases, with 3 bases between them. The CDR3 covers 11 residues. The CDR3 sequence: CASSLLNEQYF. The CDR3 bases are TGTGCCAGCAGTTTATTAAACGAGCAGTACTTC. Variable domain in full (rest from reference TRBV28 and TRBJ2-7): DVKVTQSSRYLVKRTGEKVFLECVQDMDHENMFWYRQDPGLGLRLIYFSYDVKMKEKGDIPEGYSVSREKKERFSLILESASTNQTSMYLCASSLLNEQYFGPGTRLTVT.

The rearrangement links TRBV9 to TRBJ2-7; tentatively, D is TRBD1 (6 bases). V was pared by 2 bases and J by 0 bases, with 9 bases between. The CDR3 runs to 14 residues. Germline lookup yields CDR1 SGDLS and CDR2 YYNGEE. This CDR3 reads CASSVTGNSYEQYF. CDR3 DNA sequence: TGTGCCAGCAGCGTGACAGGAAACTCCTACGAGCAGTACTTC.

V gene TRBV11-2 combines with J gene TRBJ1-5; no clear D. This CDR3 has 15 residues. Germline V gives CDR1 SGHAT, CDR2 FQNNGV. The germline V and J ends were trimmed by 1 base and 1 base, with 8 bases remaining between them. The CDR3 region has the DNA TGTGCCAGCAGCTTAGGGGTTACAAGCAATCAGCCCCAGCATTTT. As protein: CASSLGVTSNQPQHF.

This clonotype was seen repeatedly, ten times or more. The chain joins TRBV29-1 to TRBJ2-1; tentative D call: TRBD2 (5 bases). The CDR3 totals 15 residues. Germline V gives CDR1 SQVTM, CDR2 ANQGSEA. The V and J ends lost 5 bases and 0 bases respectively, with 14 bases between them. In nucleotides, the CDR3 is TGCAGCGTTCCTTTAGCGTTACGCTCCTACAATGAGCAGTTCTTC. Protein: CSVPLALRSYNEQFF.

The V and J genes are TRBV5-1 and TRBJ1-1; weak D call: TRBD1 (6 bases). CDR1 and CDR2 (germline): SGHRS, YFSETQ. The CDR3 loop spans 17 amino acids. Deletions cut 2 bases from V and 3 bases from J, with 20 bases between. The CDR3 DNA reads TGCGCCAGCAGCTTAGGGGGGCCAAAAAGGAGGGACACTGAAGCTTTCTTT. Protein sequence: CASSLGGPKRRDTEAFF.

A note on this clonotype: The germline gene is not matched at one end of the junction; a read error may be the cause. This chain uses TRBV6-2 or TRBV6-3 with TRBJ2-4; possibly TRBD2 for D (6 bases). The CDR3 runs to 16 residues. Germline assignment: CDR1 MNHEY and CDR2 SVGEGT. CDR3 DNA: TGTGCCAGCAGTTACTCGTTCGGGACTTCCAAAAAAATTCAGTACTTC. Amino acid sequence: CASSYSFGTSKKIQYF.

This clonotype was recorded at least ten times. The genes are TRBV28 and TRBJ2-4, with no clear D. The germline V and J ends were trimmed by 3 bases and 0 bases, with 9 bases remaining between them. CDR3 size: 15 residues. Germline CDR1 reads MDHEN; CDR2 reads SYDVKM. DNA for the CDR3: TGTGCCAGCAGTTTTGAGACGCTAGCCAAAAACATTCAGTACTTC. This sequence encodes CASSFETLAKNIQYF.

On this clonotype: A much bigger clone sits one base away, suggesting this may be a read error. The chain uses TRBV3-1 and TRBJ1-1; unclear D gene. The length of the CDR3 is 13 residues. Germline V gene sequence: CDR1 LGHDT, CDR2 YNNKEL (reference sequence). The V end lost 8 bases, the J end lost 1 base, and 11 bases lay between the germline ends. Here the CDR3 DNA reads TGTGCCAGCTCACGGGCGACGAACACTGAAGCTTTCTTT. Its translation is CASSRATNTEAFF.

As regards this clonotype: A clone one base away is much larger, so this may be a read error. The chain recombines TRBV3-1 with TRBJ1-4; 9 bases are shared with TRBD1. Matching the DNA end better, TRBJ1-6 makes the J call doubtful. The germline gives CDR1 LGHDT, CDR2 YNNKEL (reference sequence). The CDR3 runs 14 residues. The CDR3 here is CASSGTGRNSTLHF. The CDR3 DNA follows: TGTGCCAGCAGCGGGACAGGGCGTAATTCGACCCTCCACTTT.

This clonotype was observed a few times. V usage is TRBV6-2 or TRBV6-3 and J usage is TRBJ2-3, with TRBD1 identical over 8 bases. With V trimmed by 5 bases and J by 4 bases, 14 bases remained unmatched. The CDR3 contains 17 residues. Per the germline V gene, CDR1 is MNHEY and CDR2 is SVGEGT. CDR3 region: CASSEEAGGVGADTQYF. CDR3 DNA sequence: TGTGCCAGCAGTGAAGAGGCAGGGGGCGTTGGGGCAGATACGCAGTATTTT.

This clonotype was observed many times. The chain links TRBV11-2 to TRBJ2-3; D uncertain. The CDR3 runs 12 residues. The V gene lost 7 bases and the J gene lost 0 bases, with 5 bases spanning the gap. Germline-derived CDR1 and CDR2 are SGHAT and FQNNGV. Here the CDR3 DNA reads TGTGCCAGCATGAGTAGCACAGATACGCAGTATTTT. As protein: CASMSSTDTQYF. Full variable domain (remainder filled in from reference TRBV11-2 and TRBJ2-3): EAGVAQSPRYKIIEKRQSVAFWCNPISGHATLYWYQQILGQGPKLLIQFQNNGVVDDSQLPKDRFSAERLKGVDSTLKIQPAKLEDSAVYLCASMSSTDTQYFGPGTRLTVL.

This chain's CDR3 is CASTPGGLSYEQYF. CDR3 bases: TGCGCCAGCACTCCCGGGGGCCTCTCCTACGAGCAGTACTTC. V usage is TRBV10-2 and J usage is TRBJ2-7; either TRBD1 or TRBD2 may fit D (6 bases each). Germline V gene sequence: CDR1 WSHSY, CDR2 SAAADI. This CDR3 region has 14 residues. Trimming pared 7 bases from V and 0 bases from J, leaving 13 bases between.

There are a few counts of this clonotype. The chain employs TRBV7-2 and TRBJ2-3; D not resolved. This CDR3 is 14 amino acids long. V was clipped by 5 bases and J by 1 base, with 10 bases between them. Germline V gene sequence: CDR1 SGHTA, CDR2 FQGNSA. CDR3: CASSPADGTDTQYF. The CDR3 DNA is TGTGCCAGCAGCCCCGCTGATGGCACAGATACGCAGTATTTT. Full variable domain (outside the CDR3, taken from reference TRBV7-2 and TRBJ2-3): GAGVSQSPSNKVTEKGKDVELRCDPISGHTALYWYRQSLGQGLEFLIYFQGNSAPDKSGLPSDRFSAERTGGSVSTLTIQRTQQEDSAVYLCASSPADGTDTQYFGPGTRLTVL.

This clonotype appeared many times. This rearrangement joins TRBV28 to TRBJ2-1; 9 bases are a match to TRBD2. This CDR3 is built from 16 residues. Trimming removed 3 bases from V and 3 bases from J; junction bases left unmatched: 6. The germline V gene encodes CDR1 MDHEN and CDR2 SYDVKM. CDR3 nucleotide sequence: TGTGCCAGCAGTTTTGGGGGTAGCGGGAGCTACAATGAGCAGTTCTTC. It codes for CASSFGGSGSYNEQFF.

This clonotype has just a few counts. The rearrangement links TRBV5-1 to TRBJ2-7, with TRBD1 matching 8 bases. This CDR3 has 13 residues. Germline assignment: CDR1 SGHRS and CDR2 YFSETQ. With V trimmed by 2 bases and J by 3 bases, 1 base remained unmatched. The CDR3 is CASSFTGGYEQYF. For the CDR3, the DNA is TGCGCCAGCAGCTTTACAGGGGGCTACGAGCAGTACTTC.

Ten or more counts support this clonotype. The chain is built from TRBV11-3 and TRBJ2-1, with 9 nucleotides matching TRBD2. CDR1 is SGHNT, CDR2 YENEEA, per germline. The V and J ends lost 5 bases and 6 bases, in that order; junction bases with no gene match: 17. CDR3 length: 18 residues. The CDR3 reads CASSARSGRPQASNEQFF. The CDR3 DNA reads TGTGCCAGCAGCGCCCGAAGCGGGAGGCCCCAGGCTAGCAATGAGCAGTTCTTC.

This clonotype turned up a few times. V usage is TRBV4-1 and J usage is TRBJ2-7; the D is unclear. CDR3 length: 13 residues. The V end was cut by 4 bases, the J end by 5 bases, with 12 bases between. Per germline, CDR1 MGHRA and CDR2 YSYEKL. CDR3: CASSPLTVDEQYF. The CDR3 DNA reads TGCGCCAGCAGCCCCTTGACCGTCGACGAGCAGTACTTC.

This clonotype was observed a few times. This sequence joins TRBV10-1 and TRBJ2-5; possible D gene TRBD2, 5 bases. This CDR3 comprises 15 residues. The V end was cut by 10 bases, the J end by 2 bases, with 20 bases between. Germline CDR1 is WNHNN and CDR2 is SYGVQD (reference sequence). CDR3 nucleotide sequence: TGCGCCACCGCCCCCGGAGGTTTGGGGCAAGAGACCCAGTACTTC. Residues: CATAPGGLGQETQYF.

The V call is TRBV11-3, the J call TRBJ2-5; D remains ambiguous. This CDR3 contains 14 residues. Germline assignment: CDR1 SGHNT and CDR2 YENEEA. Trimming shortened V by 3 bases and J by 0 bases, and 8 bases separated the two germline ends. DNA for the CDR3: TGTGCCAGCAGCTTTGAGACACACCAAGAGACCCAGTACTTC. It codes for CASSFETHQETQYF.

Ten or more counts support this clonotype. The V gene is TRBV6-1, the J gene TRBJ2-7; no firm D call. Trimming removed 4 bases from V and 2 bases from J, with 12 bases in between. The CDR3 totals 14 residues. Germline V gene sequence: CDR1 MNHNS, CDR2 SASEGT. CDR3 DNA sequence: TGTGCCAGCAGTGGAAGGGTCCATCCCTACGAGCAGTACTTC. This translates into CASSGRVHPYEQYF.